The sequence of this T cell receptor (beta chain) was determined in a study of blood T cell repertoires in COVID-19. Overall study context: Sites across the United States, Italy and Spain contributed samples from acute and convalescent COVID-19. PBMCs, B-cell-depleted T cells, or T cells provided the cDNA or gDNA that made up the material.

Authors' processing steps: Nucleated cell number was recorded as an estimate derived from reference gene primer amplification. The data were produced by immunoSEQ multiplex PCR, yet TCRdb's version contains in-frame clones alone and is incomplete. That table supplies the V and J calls and clone size; D and trimming were determined from the DNA. The table shows 200,000 to 300,000 clones, with around four fifths occurring only once. Trimming shortened V by 2 bases and J by 6 bases, and 9 bases separated the two germline ends. This CDR3 has 12 residues. The germline V gene has CDR1 GTSNPN and CDR2 SVGIG (reference sequence). This clone appeared once.

The receptor's source is a woman aged 60-75 years with active or convalescent COVID-19. V and J are TRBV30 and TRBJ2-3, with D tentatively TRBD2 (5 bases). The sample consisted of peripheral blood. The CDR3 sequence: CAWSPTRDTQYF. Here the CDR3 DNA reads TGTGCCTGGAGTCCTACTAGGGATACGCAGTATTTT. The variable domain in full, completed from reference TRBV30 and TRBJ2-3, reads SQTIHQWPATLVQPVGSPLSLECTVEGTSNPNLYWYRQAAGRGLQLLFYSVGIGQISSEVPQNLSASRPQDRQFILSSKKLLLSDSGFYLCAWSPTRDTQYFGPGTRLTVL.